Listed here is a single TCR beta chain. Trimming removed 9 bases from V and 6 bases from J, with 17 bases in between. Per germline, CDR1 KGHDR and CDR2 SFDVKD. The CDR3 is 15 amino acids. These data come from a study of blood T cell repertoires in COVID-19. Libraries were prepared by immunoSEQ multiplex PCR; TCRdb keeps only in-frame clonotypes and omits some of them. This table has 200,000 to 250,000 clones, 70% to 90% appearing once. The receptor was isolated from a man aged 35 to 55 who had recovered from COVID-19. The chain couples TRBV24-1 to TRBJ1-6; tentatively, D is TRBD1 (5 bases). The sequenced material came from PBMCs or T cells enriched from blood (not recorded which). In nucleotides, the CDR3 is TGTGCCACCCCGGGACCGGGAGGGATTAATTCACCCCTCCACTTT. It yields the protein CATPGPGGINSPLHF.